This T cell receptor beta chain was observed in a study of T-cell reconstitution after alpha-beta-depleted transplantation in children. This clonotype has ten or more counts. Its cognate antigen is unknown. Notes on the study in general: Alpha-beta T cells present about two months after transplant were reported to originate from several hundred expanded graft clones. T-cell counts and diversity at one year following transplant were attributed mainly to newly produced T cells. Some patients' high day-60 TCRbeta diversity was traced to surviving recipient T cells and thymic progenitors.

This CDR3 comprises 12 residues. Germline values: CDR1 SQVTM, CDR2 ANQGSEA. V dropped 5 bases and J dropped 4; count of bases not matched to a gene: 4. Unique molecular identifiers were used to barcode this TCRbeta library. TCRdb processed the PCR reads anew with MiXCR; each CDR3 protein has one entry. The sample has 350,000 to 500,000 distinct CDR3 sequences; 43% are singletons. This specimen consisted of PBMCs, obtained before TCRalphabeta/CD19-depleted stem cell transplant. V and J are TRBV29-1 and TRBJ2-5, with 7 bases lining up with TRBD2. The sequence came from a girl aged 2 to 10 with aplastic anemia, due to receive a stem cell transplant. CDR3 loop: CSVRTSAETQYF. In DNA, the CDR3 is TGCAGCGTTCGAACTAGCGCAGAGACCCAGTACTTC.